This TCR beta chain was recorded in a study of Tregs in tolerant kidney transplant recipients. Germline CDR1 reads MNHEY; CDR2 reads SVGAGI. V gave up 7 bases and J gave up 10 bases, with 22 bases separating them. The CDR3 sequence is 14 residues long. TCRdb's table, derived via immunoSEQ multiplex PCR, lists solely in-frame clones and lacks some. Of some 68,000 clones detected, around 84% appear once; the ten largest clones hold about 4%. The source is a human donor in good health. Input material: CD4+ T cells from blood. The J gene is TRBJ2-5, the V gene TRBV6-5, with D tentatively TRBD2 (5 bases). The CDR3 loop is CASKQDPLVGDQYF. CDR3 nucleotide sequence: TGTGCCAGCAAGCAAGATCCACTAGTCGGTGACCAGTACTTC.